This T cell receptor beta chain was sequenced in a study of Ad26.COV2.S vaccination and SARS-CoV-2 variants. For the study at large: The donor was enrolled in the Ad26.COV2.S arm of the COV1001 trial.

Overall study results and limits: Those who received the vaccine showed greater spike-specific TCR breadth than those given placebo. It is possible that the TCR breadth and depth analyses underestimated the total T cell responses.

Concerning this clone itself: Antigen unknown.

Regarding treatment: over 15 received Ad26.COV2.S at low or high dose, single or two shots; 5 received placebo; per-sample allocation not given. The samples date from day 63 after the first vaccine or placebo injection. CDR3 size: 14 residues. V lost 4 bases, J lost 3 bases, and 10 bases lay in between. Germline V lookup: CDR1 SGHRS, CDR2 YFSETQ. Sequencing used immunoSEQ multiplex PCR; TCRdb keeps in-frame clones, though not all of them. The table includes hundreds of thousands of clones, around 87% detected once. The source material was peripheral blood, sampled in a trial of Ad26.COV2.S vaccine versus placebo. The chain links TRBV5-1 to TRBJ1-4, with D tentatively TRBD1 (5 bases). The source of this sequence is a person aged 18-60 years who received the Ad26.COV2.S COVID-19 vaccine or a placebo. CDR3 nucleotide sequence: TGCGCCAGCAGCCCCGGGACTCCTAATGAAAAACTGTTTTTT. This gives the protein CASSPGTPNEKLFF.